Below, 15 T cell receptor beta chains from the same sample are listed, as sequenced in a study of T-cell memory formation after mild COVID-19. One entry per CDR3 protein results from TCRdb running MiXCR on the 5' RACE reads. The data contain more than 350,000 distinct CDR3 sequences, about 17% of them singletons. Sequenced input: PBMCs or a T cell subset sorted from them (not recorded which). The receptors were gathered from a man in his late teens or twenties who had mild COVID-19 (a few samples of this study predate the infection). Cell type and time point are not known.

V is TRBV19 and J is TRBJ2-1, with D possibly being TRBD1 (5 bases). The CDR3 extends over 13 amino acids. Looked up from germline, CDR1 is LNHDA and CDR2 is SQIVND (reference sequence). V was trimmed by 1 base and J by 6 bases, leaving 7 bases between them. The DNA of the CDR3 is TGTGCCAGTAGTATAGCAGGGTCCAATGAGCAGTTCTTC. Protein sequence: CASSIAGSNEQFF.

In this sample, this clonotype turned up many times. The chain employs TRBV12-3 or TRBV12-4 and TRBJ2-5, with D perhaps TRBD2 (6 bases). V was pared by 1 base and J by 3 bases, with 9 bases between. The CDR3 spans 14 residues. This CDR3 reads CASSLGPGEETQYF. The DNA of the CDR3 is TGTGCCAGCAGTTTAGGCCCGGGGGAAGAGACCCAGTACTTC.

The CDR3 here is CASSPQDSYNQPQHF. The CDR3 nucleotides are TGTGCCAGCTCACCCCAAGACAGCTACAATCAGCCCCAGCATTTT. The rearrangement joins TRBV18 to TRBJ1-5; possible D gene TRBD1, 5 bases. Germline CDR1 and CDR2: KGHSH and LQKENI. The V end was cut by 3 bases, the J end by 3 bases, with 12 bases between. The CDR3 loop spans 15 amino acids.

The chain links TRBV5-6 to TRBJ2-5; perhaps D is TRBD1 or TRBD2 (6 bases each). The CDR3 sequence is 14 residues long. V lost 2 bases and J lost 4, with 12 bases in between. Germline loops: CDR1 SGHDT, CDR2 YYEEEE. CDR3: CASSFTGRGETQYF. The CDR3 DNA is TGTGCCAGCAGCTTCACAGGGCGGGGAGAGACCCAGTACTTC.

The chain carries TRBV7-6 and TRBJ1-5; 9 positions agree with TRBD1. The CDR3 covers 16 residues. Germline CDR1 and CDR2: SGHVS and FNYEAQ. Losses at the gene ends were 1 base for V and 11 bases for J; bases not matched to a gene: 12. The CDR3 reads CASSLEVTGGSRAQHF. CDR3 sequence (DNA): TGTGCCAGCAGCTTAGAAGTAACAGGGGGCAGTAGGGCCCAGCATTTT.

The chain employs TRBV4-3 and TRBJ2-5; 12 bases align to TRBD2. Looked up from germline, CDR1 is LGHNA and CDR2 is YSLEER. This CDR3 spans 17 amino acids. J gave up 3 bases and V 5 bases, and 10 bases lay outside the gene matches. The CDR3 DNA is TGCGCCAGCAGCGAAGTCCGGACTAGCGGGGTTAAAGAGACCCAGTACTTC. Its protein product is CASSEVRTSGVKETQYF.

This chain connects TRBV7-3 to TRBJ2-2; D may be TRBD2 (6 bases). The CDR3 is made up of 14 amino acids. Germline loops: CDR1 SGHTA, CDR2 FQGTGA. Between the trimmed V and J ends, which lost 4 bases and 5 bases, there was a span of 11 bases. CDR3 region: CASSSEAGTGELFF. The CDR3 bases are TGTGCCAGCAGCTCCGAGGCGGGGACCGGGGAGCTGTTTTTT.

This clonotype was seen ten or more times. The rearrangement links TRBV15 to TRBJ2-1; TRBD1 aligns across 9 bases. V lost 5 bases, J lost 0 bases, and 8 bases stayed unmatched. CDR3 length: 17 residues. Germline CDR1 is LNHNV and CDR2 is YYDKDF (reference sequence). The chain's CDR3 is CATSSKGGQGSYNEQFF. CDR3 sequence (DNA): TGTGCCACCAGCTCCAAGGGGGGACAGGGCTCCTACAATGAGCAGTTCTTC.

In this sample, this clonotype turned up a few times. The genes are TRBV4-1 and TRBJ2-1; 9 nucleotides line up with TRBD2. The CDR3 has 15 residues. V trimming: 1 base; J trimming: 4 bases; junction bases outside the gene matches: 2. Per the germline V gene, CDR1 is MGHRA and CDR2 is YSYEKL. The CDR3 nucleotides read TGCGCCAGCAGCCAAGGTGCGGGGGGGTACAATGAGCAGTTCTTC. Its protein is CASSQGAGGYNEQFF.

This clonotype was seen ten or more times. This chain connects TRBV6-1 to TRBJ1-2, with D possibly being TRBD1 (5 bases). This CDR3 comprises 13 residues. Germline V gene sequence: CDR1 MNHNS, CDR2 SASEGT. Trimming took 10 bases from V and 5 from J, leaving 17 bases between them. CDR3 nucleotides: TGTGCCACCTCGGTAGCGGGGCTATATGGCTACACCTTC. Translating it yields CATSVAGLYGYTF.

The DNA of the CDR3 is TGTGCCAGCAGCCCCCGAAGGGACCACGAGCAGTACGTC. It specifies CASSPRRDHEQYV. This chain uses TRBV7-8 with TRBJ2-7, with D perhaps TRBD1 or TRBD2 (5 bases each). CDR1 and CDR2 from the germline V gene are SGHVS and FQNEAQ. This CDR3 is built from 13 residues. Trimming removed 5 bases at V and 5 bases at J, with 13 bases between.

This clonotype was seen just once. The gene calls are TRBV20-1 and TRBJ2-5; D might be TRBD2 (5 bases). Looked up from germline, CDR1 is DFQATT and CDR2 is SNEGSKA (reference sequence). The CDR3 length is 12 residues. V lost 4 bases and J lost 5, with 11 bases in between. CDR3 bases: TGCAGTGCTATCGGAGGATTGGAGACCCAGTACTTC. This encodes CSAIGGLETQYF.

The chain couples TRBV11-2 to TRBJ2-7; 8 bases map to TRBD1. Losses at the gene ends were 6 bases for V and 3 bases for J; bases not matched to a gene: 10. Germline V gives CDR1 SGHAT, CDR2 FQNNGV. The CDR3 has 15 residues. The CDR3 coding sequence is TGTGCCAGCAGTTCAGGGGGCCTTAGGAACTACGAGCAGTACTTC. Protein product: CASSSGGLRNYEQYF.

The rearrangement joins TRBV5-1 to TRBJ2-3, with no clear D. CDR1 is SGHRS and CDR2 is YFSETQ in the germline V gene. Trimming stripped 3 bases from V and 2 bases from J, with 16 bases between. The CDR3 runs 16 residues. CDR3 in amino acids: CASSYDRSRPTDTQYF. The CDR3 coding sequence is TGCGCCAGCAGCTATGACCGGTCTAGACCCACAGATACGCAGTATTTT.

The rearrangement uses TRBV6-6 and TRBJ2-3; D ambiguous. CDR3 length: 16 amino acids. Germline CDR1 MNHNY, CDR2 SVGAGI (reference sequence). Trimming cost V 2 bases and J 1 base, with 13 bases left between them. CDR3 protein: CASSYLPSAGTDTQYF. CDR3 in DNA: TGTGCCAGCAGTTACCTCCCTTCCGCAGGCACAGATACGCAGTATTTT.